This T cell receptor beta chain emerged from a study of breast tumors, draining lymph nodes, adjacent tissues. TCRdb analysed the multiplex PCR reads with MiXCR anew, one entry per CDR3 protein. Of fewer than 200,000 distinct CDR3 sequences listed, 30% to 40% were seen once; the top ten hold 3% to 4.5%. Axillary draining lymph nodes of breast cancer patients supplied the node samples. Input material: axillary lymph node tissue. The TCR was taken from a female donor with breast cancer. Some clones in this sample may be carry-over from other donors' samples.

The CDR3 reads CASSESGGAVDTQYF. The CDR3 DNA is TGCGCCAGCAGTGAAAGCGGGGGGGCCGTAGATACGCAGTATTTT. The chain uses TRBV10-1 and TRBJ2-3, with TRBD2 matching over 10 bases. The CDR3 sequence is 15 residues long. Trimming removed 3 bases from V and 5 bases from J; junction bases left unmatched: 5. The germline CDR1 and CDR2 sequences are WNHNN and SYGVQD (reference sequence).